The 30 T cell receptor beta chains below all came from one sample that was sequenced in a study of cytomegalovirus exposure and HLA in healthy donors. The PCR contained 60 Vbeta and 13 Jbeta primers. The assay was immunoSEQ multiplex PCR, and TCRdb's table has in-frame clones only and misses some. The sample lists over 90,000 clones, 60% to 75% occurring once. Sequences were obtained from PBMCs. Source of these receptors: a woman between 65 and 79 years old in good health and CMV-seropositive.

The chain recombines TRBV11-2 with TRBJ2-2, with TRBD1 matching over 12 bases. Germline V gene data show CDR1 as SGHAT and CDR2 as FQNNGV. There are 16 residues in the CDR3. The junction had 7 bases not matched to a gene; V was cut back by 6 bases and J by 5 bases. The CDR3 nucleotides are TGTGCCAGCAGACCCCCGGGACAGGGGGCTACCGGGGAGCTGTTTTTT. Translating gives CASRPPGQGATGELFF.

The V call is TRBV28, the J call TRBJ2-1, with a possible D match to TRBD2 (5 bases). Trimming removed 6 bases from V and 6 bases from J, with 18 bases in between. The CDR3 contains 15 residues. Per the germline V gene, CDR1 is MDHEN and CDR2 is SYDVKM. The CDR3 protein is CASSRPDWKSNEQFF. The DNA of the CDR3 is TGTGCCAGCAGCCGCCCGGACTGGAAAAGCAATGAGCAGTTCTTC.

The J gene is TRBJ2-7, the V gene TRBV6-1; 13 bases agree with TRBD2. Trimming removed 6 bases from V and 1 base from J; junction bases left unmatched: 0. The CDR3 spans 14 residues. Germline V gene lookup returns CDR1 MNHNS and CDR2 SASEGT. In nucleotides, the CDR3 is TGTGCCAGCAGACTAGCGGGAGGGTCCTACGAGCAGTACTTC. Residues: CASRLAGGSYEQYF.

The rearrangement joins TRBV5-8 to TRBJ1-5, with a weak D call TRBD1 (5 bases). The CDR3 runs to 15 residues. Trimming left V 2 bases short and J 3 bases short, with 12 bases between. The germline gives CDR1 SGHTS, CDR2 YDEGEE. The CDR3 sequence: CASSFGFGANQPQHF. The CDR3 DNA is TGTGCCAGCAGCTTCGGCTTTGGGGCCAATCAGCCCCAGCATTTT.

This clone has only one observation. The chain recombines TRBV4-3 with TRBJ1-3; 7 bases agree with TRBD1. The V segment lost 6 bases and the J segment 0 bases; nucleotides outside the gene matches: 11. Germline V gene lookup returns CDR1 LGHNA and CDR2 YSLEER. CDR3 length: 17 residues. CDR3 region: CASSPTGTPSSGNTIYF. The CDR3 nucleotides read TGCGCCAGCAGTCCGACAGGGACCCCGAGCTCTGGAAACACCATATATTTT.

V gene TRBV6-5 combines with J gene TRBJ1-5, with no clear D. V lost 6 bases and J 3 bases, leaving 9 bases between the germline ends. Germline loops: CDR1 MNHEY, CDR2 SVGAGI. The CDR3 covers 13 residues. The CDR3, as DNA: TGTGCCAGCAGAGCAGGAACCAATCAGCCCCAGCATTTT. Residues: CASRAGTNQPQHF.

The rearrangement links TRBV7-8 to TRBJ2-7, with TRBD2 identical over 11 bases. Trimming removed 1 base from V and 5 bases from J; junction bases left unmatched: 4. CDR1 and CDR2 from the germline V gene are SGHVS and FQNEAQ. This CDR3 spans 15 amino acids. The CDR3 nucleotides are TGTGCCAGCAGCTTAGGACTAGCGGGGTCCAACGAGCAGTACTTC. Translation gives CASSLGLAGSNEQYF.

This rearrangement joins TRBV19 to TRBJ2-7, with 9 bases identical to TRBD1. The CDR3 loop spans 17 amino acids. In germline, CDR1 is LNHDA, CDR2 SQIVND (reference sequence). With V trimmed by 6 bases and J by 3 bases, 15 bases remained unmatched. CDR3 loop: CASSPRDRVSSYYEQYF. The CDR3 DNA follows: TGTGCCAGTAGCCCCCGGGACAGGGTCTCTTCTTACTACGAGCAGTACTTC.

This clone has just one count. This chain joins TRBV18 and TRBJ1-4, with D tentatively TRBD1 (5 bases). The CDR3 contains 14 residues. V lost 2 bases, J lost 5 bases, and 9 bases lay in between. The germline CDR1 and CDR2 sequences are KGHSH and LQKENI. CDR3 coding DNA: TGTGCCAGCTCACCAGACAGCGGGAATGAAAAACTGTTTTTT. It yields the protein CASSPDSGNEKLFF.

This chain links TRBV28 with TRBJ1-5, with 9 bases lining up with TRBD1. The germline gives CDR1 MDHEN, CDR2 SYDVKM. J was trimmed by 6 bases and V by 6 bases; bases with no gene match: 6. The length of the CDR3 is 14 residues. The CDR3 region has the DNA TGTGCCAGCAGCTCCGGGACAGGGAGTCAGCCCCAGCATTTT. It encodes CASSSGTGSQPQHF.

This chain joins TRBV11-3 and TRBJ2-1, with TRBD1 identical over 7 bases. The CDR3 spans 15 residues. With V trimmed by 5 bases and J by 1 base, 5 bases remained unmatched. Germline CDR1 reads SGHNT; CDR2 reads YENEEA. The CDR3 sequence: CASSPRDSSYNEQFF. CDR3 DNA: TGTGCCAGCAGCCCCCGGGACAGTTCCTACAATGAGCAGTTCTTC. Supplemented by reference TRBV11-3 and TRBJ2-1, the full variable domain reads EAGVVQSPRYKIIEKKQPVAFWCNPISGHNTLYWYLQNLGQGPELLIRYENEEAVDDSQLPKDRFSAERLKGVDSTLKIQPAELGDSAVYLCASSPRDSSYNEQFFGPGTRLTVL.

The genes are TRBV21-1 and TRBJ2-3; the table calls TRBD2, which could not be checked here. TRBV21-1 is an annotated pseudogene. This CDR3 contains 17 residues. The CDR3: CASSKVFPRGSTDTQYF. CDR3 DNA: TGTGCCAGCAGCAAAGTCTTTCCCCGGGGGTCCACAGATACGCAGTATTTT.

The J gene is TRBJ1-6, the V gene TRBV19; no definite D call. Germline CDR1 and CDR2: LNHDA and SQIVND (reference sequence). V lost 5 bases and J lost 7, with 6 bases in between. This CDR3 is 12 amino acids long. The CDR3 coding sequence is TGTGCCAGTAGTTGGAGAAATTCACCCCTCCACTTT. This codes for CASSWRNSPLHF.

V gene TRBV28 combines with J gene TRBJ2-7; weak D call: TRBD2 (6 bases). V was trimmed by 3 bases and J by 3 bases, leaving 18 bases between them. This CDR3 is 16 amino acids long. Germline CDR1 MDHEN, CDR2 SYDVKM. As DNA, the CDR3 is TGTGCCAGCAGTTTCAGCGGTCGGGGGAACTTCTACGAGCAGTACTTC. Its translation: CASSFSGRGNFYEQYF.

A word on this clone: The junction differs from germline at one of its ends, possibly a read error. CDR3: CSSSLTPWDRPYEQYF. The CDR3 coding sequence is TGTTCCAGCAGCTTAACCCCCTGGGACAGACCCTACGAGCAGTACTTC. This chain connects TRBV7-9 to TRBJ2-7; 7 bases map to TRBD1. The CDR3 loop spans 16 amino acids. Germline V CDR1 and CDR2: SEHNR, FQNEAQ (reference sequence).

The chain links TRBV27 to TRBJ1-2; 7 nucleotides agree with TRBD1. CDR1 is MNHEY, CDR2 SMNVEV, per germline (reference sequence). After removal of 5 bases from V and 5 bases from J, the junction contained 11 bases not matched to a gene. The CDR3 sequence is 15 residues long. The CDR3 protein is CASSPMDRSGYGYTF. CDR3 nucleotide sequence: TGTGCCAGCAGTCCGATGGACAGGTCCGGGTATGGCTACACCTTC.

Only one count was recorded for this clone. The genes are TRBV9 and TRBJ2-1; the D is unclear. The CDR3 spans 16 residues. Germline-derived CDR1 and CDR2 are SGDLS and YYNGEE. The V end was cut by 4 bases, the J end by 4 bases, with 18 bases between. The CDR3 protein is CASSPRSLQEYNEQFF. The CDR3 region has the DNA TGTGCCAGCAGCCCCCGATCTCTCCAAGAGTACAATGAGCAGTTCTTC.

This sequence joins TRBV27 and TRBJ2-2; TRBD2 is a possible D gene (5 bases). Germline CDR1 reads MNHEY; CDR2 reads SMNVEV (reference sequence). V was trimmed by 6 bases and J by 8 bases, leaving 13 bases between them. The CDR3 length is 13 residues. The DNA for the CDR3 is TGTGCCAGCAGCCCCCGGAGGCCGGGGGAGCTGTTTTTT. Translating it yields CASSPRRPGELFF.

The gene calls are TRBV7-2 and TRBJ1-1; D may be TRBD1 (6 bases). The CDR3 is 16 residues long. Germline V gives CDR1 SGHTA, CDR2 FQGNSA. V was clipped by 4 bases and J by 0 bases, with 15 bases between them. The CDR3 DNA is TGTGCCAGCAGCTGGGGGCCCAGGGCCATGAACACTGAAGCTTTCTTT. It specifies CASSWGPRAMNTEAFF.

The chain couples TRBV18 to TRBJ2-7, with a possible D match to TRBD1 (6 bases). The CDR3 loop spans 14 amino acids. The V gene lost 6 bases and the J gene lost 3 bases, with 15 bases spanning the gap. Germline CDR1 and CDR2: KGHSH and LQKENI. CDR3 region: CASSPQGQDYEQYF. In nucleotides, the CDR3 is TGTGCCAGCTCCCCCCAGGGGCAGGACTACGAGCAGTACTTC. Looking up the rest from reference TRBV18 and TRBJ2-7 gives the full variable domain: NAGVMQNPRHLVRRRGQEARLRCSPMKGHSHVYWYRQLPEEGLKFMVYLQKENIIDESGMPKERFSAEFPKEGPSILRIQQVVRGDSAAYFCASSPQGQDYEQYFGPGTRLTVT.

This chain joins TRBV9 and TRBJ2-1, with D possibly matching TRBD1 (5 bases). This CDR3 has 15 amino acids. V was pared by 0 bases and J by 0 bases, with 7 bases between. Germline CDR1 SGDLS, CDR2 YYNGEE. Written as DNA, the CDR3 is TGTGCCAGCAGCGTAGAGGGGCTCTCCTACAATGAGCAGTTCTTC. It codes for CASSVEGLSYNEQFF.

The V gene is TRBV7-9, the J gene TRBJ2-1, with D possibly matching TRBD2 (6 bases). The germline V gene encodes CDR1 SEHNR and CDR2 FQNEAQ (reference sequence). The germline V and J ends were trimmed by 5 bases and 2 bases, with 16 bases remaining between them. The CDR3 spans 16 residues. CDR3 nucleotide sequence: TGTGCCAGCAGCCCCCGGGAGCAGGGAACCTACAATGAGCAGTTCTTC. Its translation is CASSPREQGTYNEQFF.

V and J are TRBV5-1 and TRBJ2-2; TRBD2 is a possible D gene (6 bases). This CDR3 spans 15 amino acids. CDR1 SGHRS and CDR2 YFSETQ come from the germline V gene. The V gene lost 4 bases and the J gene lost 2 bases, with 12 bases spanning the gap. CDR3 sequence reads: CASSLGLLNTGELFF. CDR3 coding DNA: TGCGCCAGCAGCCTGGGACTTCTAAACACCGGGGAGCTGTTTTTT.

The chain couples TRBV2 to TRBJ1-5, with a weak D call TRBD1 (6 bases). CDR3 size: 15 residues. CDR1 is SNHLY, CDR2 FYNNEI, per germline. V dropped 5 bases and J dropped 6 bases, with 17 bases sitting between them. CDR3 region: CASSSKDSRGQPQHF. CDR3 in DNA: TGTGCCAGCAGTTCAAAGGACAGTCGCGGTCAGCCCCAGCATTTT.

V gene TRBV9 combines with J gene TRBJ2-1; the match to TRBD1 covers 7 bases. This CDR3 has 13 residues. The germline V gene encodes CDR1 SGDLS and CDR2 YYNGEE. The V gene end was trimmed by 2 bases and the J gene end by 6 bases; junction bases not matched to a gene: 2. This CDR3 is CASSVDRVNEQFF. For the CDR3, the DNA is TGTGCCAGCAGCGTTGACAGGGTCAATGAGCAGTTCTTC. Complete variable domain (other parts from reference TRBV9 and TRBJ2-1): DSGVTQTPKHLITATGQRVTLRCSPRSGDLSVYWYQQSLDQGLQFLIQYYNGEERAKGNILERFSAQQFPDLHSELNLSSLELGDSALYFCASSVDRVNEQFFGPGTRLTVL.

Details on this clone: At one of its ends the junction is not consistent with the germline gene, which may arise from a read error. This CDR3 is also generated by other DNA sequences in the sample. This chain joins TRBV7-2 and TRBJ2-7; 7 positions agree with TRBD2. The germline V gene has CDR1 SGHTA and CDR2 FQGNSA. The CDR3 contains 20 residues. The CDR3 DNA reads as TGCGCCAGCAGCTCAGCTAGCTCTTGGGGGGGGACCCCCACTCGCTACGAGCAGTACTTC. It specifies CASSSASSWGGTPTRYEQYF.

The chain employs TRBV11-2 and TRBJ1-5, with D possibly matching TRBD1 (6 bases). The germline gives CDR1 SGHAT, CDR2 FQNNGV. CDR3 length equals 13 residues. Trimming took off 3 bases at V and 8 bases at J, with 11 bases between the two ends. The CDR3 DNA reads TGTGCCAGCAGCTTGCGGGGGCTGGAGCCCCAGCATTTT. Its protein is CASSLRGLEPQHF.

The chain combines TRBV6-6 with TRBJ2-5; D perhaps matches TRBD2 (5 bases). The germline V gene has CDR1 MNHNY and CDR2 SVGAGI (reference sequence). Trimming pared 6 bases from V and 4 bases from J, leaving 12 bases between. This CDR3 has 13 amino acids. CDR3 protein: CASSLRRGETQYF. The CDR3 DNA follows: TGTGCCAGCAGCCTGAGACGGGGAGAGACCCAGTACTTC.

The DNA of the CDR3 is TGTGCCAGCAGCTTAGGGAGGGCCACCAGGGATACGCAGTATTTT. Translating it yields CASSLGRATRDTQYF. V gene TRBV11-3 combines with J gene TRBJ2-3, with D possibly being TRBD2 (6 bases). Germline CDR1 reads SGHNT; CDR2 reads YENEEA. Trimming took 1 base from V and 6 from J, leaving 14 bases between them. The CDR3 is made up of 15 amino acids.

The chain joins TRBV10-2 to TRBJ2-5, with 8 bases that match TRBD1. V lost 2 bases and J lost 2; bases outside the gene matches: 7. Germline-derived CDR1 and CDR2 are WSHSY and SAAADI. The CDR3 is 16 residues long. Here the CDR3 reads CASSETRDRSQETQYF. The CDR3 DNA follows: TGCGCCAGCAGTGAGACCCGGGACAGGAGTCAAGAGACCCAGTACTTC.